This paragraph reports one T cell receptor (beta chain). The antigen remains undetermined. The assay was run at deep level. Across several immunoSEQ plates, the genomic DNA of each subset was split evenly. The method was immunoSEQ multiplex PCR; TCRdb's version includes in-frame clones alone and lacks a portion of them. The data show 2 million to 3 million clones, with approximately 93% seen just once and approximately 0.35% held by the top ten. The V segment lost 0 bases and the J segment 1 base; nucleotides outside the gene matches: 3. Germline V CDR1 and CDR2: SGDLS, YYNGEE. The CDR3 totals 16 residues. This record belongs to a study of shared clonotypes between healthy human individuals. General study findings and limits: Clonotype sharing across a few donors was observed for approximately 5% of naive CD4 clonotypes.

Researchers partitioned CD4+ cells into CD45RA+ naive and CD45RA-negative memory subsets. The sequenced sample consisted of naive CD4+ T cells from PBMCs. Subset given: CD45RA+ positively selected. The V gene is TRBV9, the J gene TRBJ1-1; 10 bases fit TRBD1. This TCR came from a man between 18 and 35 years old in good health. Some clones in this sample may be carry-over from other donors' samples. The CDR3 sequence: CASSVGRTGGNTEAFF. CDR3 bases: TGTGCCAGCAGCGTAGGTAGGACAGGGGGGAACACTGAAGCTTTCTTT.